These T cell receptor beta chains were read from a single sample in a study of T-cell reconstitution after alpha-beta-depleted transplantation in children. TCRdb fed the PCR reads into MiXCR, producing one record per CDR3 protein. Found here are 600,000 to 800,000 distinct CDR3 sequences, less than 15% of them singletons; the top ten hold around 0.79%. The material was PBMCs, obtained before TCRalphabeta/CD19-depleted stem cell transplant. All receptors come from a girl under 10 years old with congenital amegakaryocytic thrombocytopenia, due to receive a stem cell transplant. The CDR3 runs from the conserved cysteine through the conserved F or W. Each record gives: J gene, D gene, clone size, V gene, CDR3 DNA, CDR3 protein. The D gene is left open where the match is weak. For some rows the clone size is stated as once, few or many, or as a class when expanded; others skip it.

j_call: TRBJ2-3; d_call: .; clone_size: many; v_call: TRBV29-1; cdr3_nt: TGCAGCGTTGCCTTGGGGGTTACGCAGTATTTT; cdr3_aa: CSVALGVTQYF
j_call: TRBJ2-2; d_call: TRBD2; clone_size: many; v_call: TRBV6-1; cdr3_nt: TGTGCCAGCAGCCACCCGTGGGCGGGAGCGGGGGAGCTGTTTTTT; cdr3_aa: CASSHPWAGAGELFF
j_call: TRBJ1-3; d_call: .; clone_size: many; v_call: TRBV5-5; cdr3_nt: TGTGCCAGCAGCTTGGTGGGGACTGGAAACACCATATATTTT; cdr3_aa: CASSLVGTGNTIYF
j_call: TRBJ2-3; d_call: .; clone_size: many; v_call: TRBV29-1; cdr3_nt: TGCAGCGTTGAGAGCCGGGACGGCAACACAGATACGCAGTATTTT; cdr3_aa: CSVESRDGNTDTQYF
j_call: TRBJ2-1; d_call: .; clone_size: .; v_call: TRBV4-1; cdr3_nt: TGCGCCAGCAGCCAAGAAGAGAGGGGACCTACCTACAATGAGCAGTTCTTC; cdr3_aa: CASSQEERGPTYNEQFF
j_call: TRBJ2-1; d_call: TRBD2; clone_size: few; v_call: TRBV20-1; cdr3_nt: TGCAGTGCTAGGGCGAGCGGGATAAGGTTCAATGAGCAGTTCTTC; cdr3_aa: CSARASGIRFNEQFF
j_call: TRBJ1-6; d_call: .; clone_size: many; v_call: TRBV7-9; cdr3_nt: TGTGCCAGCAGCTTAGCGGCAGGGCTGAATTCACCCCTCCACTTT; cdr3_aa: CASSLAAGLNSPLHF
j_call: TRBJ2-3; d_call: TRBD2; clone_size: many; v_call: TRBV5-1; cdr3_nt: TGCGCCAGCAGCGTAGCGGGAGCTGTAGATACGCAGTATTTT; cdr3_aa: CASSVAGAVDTQYF
j_call: TRBJ1-2; d_call: .; clone_size: .; v_call: TRBV30; cdr3_nt: TGTGCCTGGAGTAGAGGGACGTACGGTGGCTACACCTTC; cdr3_aa: CAWSRGTYGGYTF
j_call: TRBJ2-7; d_call: .; clone_size: many; v_call: TRBV7-9; cdr3_nt: TGTGCCAGCAGCTTAACTACCTCCTACGAGCAGTACTTC; cdr3_aa: CASSLTTSYEQYF
j_call: TRBJ2-4; d_call: .; clone_size: .; v_call: TRBV20-1; cdr3_nt: TGCAGTGCCCGTCGAGCCAAAAACATTCAGTACTTC; cdr3_aa: CSARRAKNIQYF
j_call: TRBJ1-5; d_call: TRBD1; clone_size: many; v_call: TRBV20-1; cdr3_nt: TGCAGTGCGCTCAACAGGGGGAGGAATCAGCCCCAGCATTTT; cdr3_aa: CSALNRGRNQPQHF
j_call: TRBJ2-3; d_call: TRBD1; clone_size: many; v_call: TRBV28; cdr3_nt: TGTGCCAGCCGAGGGGGCGGCACAGATACGCAGTATTTT; cdr3_aa: CASRGGGTDTQYF
j_call: TRBJ1-1; d_call: TRBD1; clone_size: few; v_call: TRBV19; cdr3_nt: TGTGCCAGTGAAAGTGGGGCAGGGGGCACTGAAGCTTTCTTT; cdr3_aa: CASESGAGGTEAFF
j_call: TRBJ2-3; d_call: TRBD2; clone_size: many; v_call: TRBV20-1; cdr3_nt: TGCAGTGCTGTCTTCTATGCGGGGGTTCTGTATACGCAGTATTTT; cdr3_aa: CSAVFYAGVLYTQYF
j_call: TRBJ2-2; d_call: .; clone_size: .; v_call: TRBV12-3/TRBV12-4; cdr3_nt: TGTGCCAGCAGTTTAGGTGGGACATCCGGAACCGGGGAGCTGTTTTTT; cdr3_aa: CASSLGGTSGTGELFF
j_call: TRBJ2-5; d_call: .; clone_size: few; v_call: TRBV7-3; cdr3_nt: TGTGCCAGCAGCCCATCCCGGGACCTCAAGACCCAGTACTTC; cdr3_aa: CASSPSRDLKTQYF
j_call: TRBJ2-1; d_call: .; clone_size: many; v_call: TRBV4-1; cdr3_nt: TGCGCCAGCAGCCTCGTTCTGGAGACTGGCGGGAATGAGCAGTTCTTC; cdr3_aa: CASSLVLETGGNEQFF
j_call: TRBJ2-1; d_call: .; clone_size: once; v_call: TRBV20-1; cdr3_nt: TGCAGTGCGCCCCGAACGGGGTACAATGAGCAGTTCTTC; cdr3_aa: CSAPRTGYNEQFF
j_call: TRBJ2-5; d_call: .; clone_size: few; v_call: TRBV7-8; cdr3_nt: TGTGCCAGCAGCTTAGGCGGGTACTCGAAGACCCAGTACTTC; cdr3_aa: CASSLGGYSKTQYF
j_call: TRBJ2-7; d_call: .; clone_size: .; v_call: TRBV20-1; cdr3_nt: TGCAGTGCTATGGGACAAACTGACCCTGAGGAGCAGTACTTC; cdr3_aa: CSAMGQTDPEEQYF
j_call: TRBJ2-7; d_call: TRBD2; clone_size: few; v_call: TRBV18; cdr3_nt: TGTGCCAGCTCGCCTAGCGGGATAAACGAGCAGTACTTC; cdr3_aa: CASSPSGINEQYF
j_call: TRBJ1-2; d_call: .; clone_size: .; v_call: TRBV30; cdr3_nt: TGTGCCTGGAAAAAGGCGTCCAAAGCTAACTATGGCTACACCTTC; cdr3_aa: CAWKKASKANYGYTF
j_call: TRBJ2-1; d_call: .; clone_size: many; v_call: TRBV20-1; cdr3_nt: TGCAGTGCTATCCCGCGGAACTCCTACAATGAGCAGTTCTTC; cdr3_aa: CSAIPRNSYNEQFF
j_call: TRBJ2-1; d_call: TRBD1; clone_size: many; v_call: TRBV12-3/TRBV12-4; cdr3_nt: TGTGCCAGCATTCCAGGGGTAGGGGGCATAAATGAGCAGTTCTTC; cdr3_aa: CASIPGVGGINEQFF
j_call: TRBJ1-1; d_call: .; clone_size: .; v_call: TRBV15; cdr3_nt: TGTGCCACCAGCAGAGATGGGACAAGGACTGAAGCTTTCTTT; cdr3_aa: CATSRDGTRTEAFF
j_call: TRBJ2-7; d_call: TRBD2; clone_size: many; v_call: TRBV7-9; cdr3_nt: TGTGCCAGCAGCTTAGCGCTCTCGGGGGGCTCCTACGAGCAGTACTTC; cdr3_aa: CASSLALSGGSYEQYF
j_call: TRBJ1-5; d_call: .; clone_size: .; v_call: TRBV12-5; cdr3_nt: TGTGCTAGTGGTTTGGTACTTCGGGAGGATGGCAATCAGCCCCAGCATTTT; cdr3_aa: CASGLVLREDGNQPQHF
j_call: TRBJ1-1; d_call: .; clone_size: .; v_call: TRBV14; cdr3_nt: TGTGCCAGCAGCCAAGATTTGGGGATCACTGAAGCTTTCTTT; cdr3_aa: CASSQDLGITEAFF
j_call: TRBJ1-1; d_call: TRBD1; clone_size: few; v_call: TRBV5-1; cdr3_nt: TGCGCCAGCAGCTTTGCTCGGGACAGGGGGAACACTGAAGCTTTCTTT; cdr3_aa: CASSFARDRGNTEAFF
j_call: TRBJ1-1; d_call: .; clone_size: many; v_call: TRBV7-9; cdr3_nt: TGTGCCAGCAGCCAATCCGGAGTTCTAATGAACACTGAAGCTTTCTTT; cdr3_aa: CASSQSGVLMNTEAFF
j_call: TRBJ1-3; d_call: TRBD1; clone_size: many; v_call: TRBV4-1; cdr3_nt: TGCGCCAGCAGCCAGGAACAGGGGGCCCACTCTGGAAACACCATATATTTT; cdr3_aa: CASSQEQGAHSGNTIYF
j_call: TRBJ2-1; d_call: TRBD2; clone_size: few; v_call: TRBV5-5; cdr3_nt: TGTGCCAGCAGCTCTCAGCGAACGACTAGCGGGAATGGGAATGAGCAGTTCTTC; cdr3_aa: CASSSQRTTSGNGNEQFF
j_call: TRBJ2-5; d_call: TRBD2; clone_size: .; v_call: TRBV12-3/TRBV12-4; cdr3_nt: TGTGCCAGCAGTCCCTGGGGACTAGCGGGATCAGAGACCCAGTACTTC; cdr3_aa: CASSPWGLAGSETQYF
j_call: TRBJ2-1; d_call: .; clone_size: few; v_call: TRBV5-1; cdr3_nt: TGCGCCAGCAGCTTGGGGGGGGAAGCGGTTGAGCAGTTCTTC; cdr3_aa: CASSLGGEAVEQFF
j_call: TRBJ2-1; d_call: .; clone_size: .; v_call: TRBV9; cdr3_nt: TGTGCCAGCAGCGCCACGTATAGCTCCTACAATGAGCAGTTCTTC; cdr3_aa: CASSATYSSYNEQFF
j_call: TRBJ2-3; d_call: TRBD2; clone_size: few; v_call: TRBV5-1; cdr3_nt: TGCGCCAGCAGCGTAGCGGGAGGAAGGACAGATACGCAGTATTTT; cdr3_aa: CASSVAGGRTDTQYF
j_call: TRBJ2-1; d_call: TRBD2; clone_size: many; v_call: TRBV5-1; cdr3_nt: TGCGCCAGCAGCGGCGGGACTAGTAATGAGCAGTTCTTC; cdr3_aa: CASSGGTSNEQFF
j_call: TRBJ1-1; d_call: .; clone_size: .; v_call: TRBV19; cdr3_nt: TGTGCCAGTAGTATTGCAGGGGTGAACACTGAAGCTTCCTTT; cdr3_aa: CASSIAGVNTEASF
j_call: TRBJ2-5; d_call: TRBD1; clone_size: many; v_call: TRBV29-1; cdr3_nt: TGCAGCGTTGCAGGGGGCGATGAGACCCAGTACTTC; cdr3_aa: CSVAGGDETQYF